This T cell receptor beta chain was documented in a study of blood T cell repertoires in COVID-19. Overall study context: Specimens from acute and convalescent COVID-19 originated in the United States, Italy and Spain. T cells, B-cell-depleted T cells, or PBMCs supplied cDNA or gDNA.

Per the original methods: Using reference gene primer amplification, nucleated cell counts were estimated. Using immunoSEQ multiplex PCR, the repertoire was profiled, and TCRdb retains in-frame clones only, with some absent. V, J and clone size reflect that table, while D and trimming were determined from the DNA. The table lists about 140,000 clones, around 83% of them singletons, with about 4.3% in the top ten. The CDR3 sequence is 12 residues long. V shed 6 bases and J shed 2 bases, with 8 bases lying between them. The germline CDR1 and CDR2 sequences are MNHEY and SVGAGI. The V call is TRBV6-5, the J call TRBJ2-7; D remains unclear. This sequence originates from a woman older than 75 with acute or convalescent COVID-19. Sequenced material: peripheral blood. This chain's CDR3 is CASSPSPYEQYF. Here the CDR3 DNA reads TGTGCCAGCAGCCCCTCTCCCTACGAGCAGTACTTC.